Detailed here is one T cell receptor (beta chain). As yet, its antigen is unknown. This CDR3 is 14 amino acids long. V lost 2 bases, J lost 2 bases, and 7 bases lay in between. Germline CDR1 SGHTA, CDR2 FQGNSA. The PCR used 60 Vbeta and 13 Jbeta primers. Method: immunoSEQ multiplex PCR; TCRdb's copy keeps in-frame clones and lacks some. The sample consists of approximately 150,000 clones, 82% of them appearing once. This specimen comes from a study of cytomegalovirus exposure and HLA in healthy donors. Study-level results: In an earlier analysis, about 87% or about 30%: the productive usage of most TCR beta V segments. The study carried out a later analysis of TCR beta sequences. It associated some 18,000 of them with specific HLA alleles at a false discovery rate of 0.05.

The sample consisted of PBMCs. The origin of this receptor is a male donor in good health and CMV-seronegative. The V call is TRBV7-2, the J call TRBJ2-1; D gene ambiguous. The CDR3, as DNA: TGTGCCAGCAGCTTAACTCCCCCCTACAATGAGCAGTTCTTC. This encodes CASSLTPPYNEQFF.